The clone carrying this T cell receptor beta chain was seen only once. This entry belongs to a study of blood T cell repertoires in COVID-19. Profiled with immunoSEQ multiplex PCR; TCRdb holds only in-frame clones, not every one. There are about 190,000 clones in the sample; around four fifths occur only once, and 5.2% lies in the top ten. This CDR3 has 15 amino acids. V was trimmed by 3 bases and J by 2 bases, leaving 14 bases between them. Germline V gene sequence: CDR1 GTSNPN, CDR2 SVGIG (reference sequence). This clonotype was sampled from a woman in her twenties or thirties with acute or convalescent COVID-19. The sequenced sample was peripheral blood. The rearrangement uses TRBV30 and TRBJ1-5; D remains unclear. Here the CDR3 DNA reads TGTGCCTGGAGCGACTACGGTTTTGGCAATCAGCCCCAGCATTTT. Translated: CAWSDYGFGNQPQHF. The full variable domain, completed using reference TRBV30 and TRBJ1-5, is SQTIHQWPATLVQPVGSPLSLECTVEGTSNPNLYWYRQAAGRGLQLLFYSVGIGQISSEVPQNLSASRPQDRQFILSSKKLLLSDSGFYLCAWSDYGFGNQPQHFGDGTRLSIL.